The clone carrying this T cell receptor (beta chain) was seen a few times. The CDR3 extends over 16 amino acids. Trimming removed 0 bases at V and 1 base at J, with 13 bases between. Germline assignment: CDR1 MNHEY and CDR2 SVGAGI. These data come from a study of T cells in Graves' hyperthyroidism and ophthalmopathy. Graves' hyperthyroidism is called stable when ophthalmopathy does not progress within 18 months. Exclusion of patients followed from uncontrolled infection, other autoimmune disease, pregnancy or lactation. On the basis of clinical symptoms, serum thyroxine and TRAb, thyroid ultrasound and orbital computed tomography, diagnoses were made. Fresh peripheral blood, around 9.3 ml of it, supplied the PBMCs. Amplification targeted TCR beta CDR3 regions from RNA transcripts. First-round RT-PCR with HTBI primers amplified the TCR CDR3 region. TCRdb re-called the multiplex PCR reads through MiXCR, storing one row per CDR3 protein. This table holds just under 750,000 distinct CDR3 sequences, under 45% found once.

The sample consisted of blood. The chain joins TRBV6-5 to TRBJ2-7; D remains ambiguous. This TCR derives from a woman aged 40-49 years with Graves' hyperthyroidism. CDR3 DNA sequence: TGTGCCAGCAGTTACTCGACGGGTTTTGGATCCTACGAGCAGTACTTC. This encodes CASSYSTGFGSYEQYF.